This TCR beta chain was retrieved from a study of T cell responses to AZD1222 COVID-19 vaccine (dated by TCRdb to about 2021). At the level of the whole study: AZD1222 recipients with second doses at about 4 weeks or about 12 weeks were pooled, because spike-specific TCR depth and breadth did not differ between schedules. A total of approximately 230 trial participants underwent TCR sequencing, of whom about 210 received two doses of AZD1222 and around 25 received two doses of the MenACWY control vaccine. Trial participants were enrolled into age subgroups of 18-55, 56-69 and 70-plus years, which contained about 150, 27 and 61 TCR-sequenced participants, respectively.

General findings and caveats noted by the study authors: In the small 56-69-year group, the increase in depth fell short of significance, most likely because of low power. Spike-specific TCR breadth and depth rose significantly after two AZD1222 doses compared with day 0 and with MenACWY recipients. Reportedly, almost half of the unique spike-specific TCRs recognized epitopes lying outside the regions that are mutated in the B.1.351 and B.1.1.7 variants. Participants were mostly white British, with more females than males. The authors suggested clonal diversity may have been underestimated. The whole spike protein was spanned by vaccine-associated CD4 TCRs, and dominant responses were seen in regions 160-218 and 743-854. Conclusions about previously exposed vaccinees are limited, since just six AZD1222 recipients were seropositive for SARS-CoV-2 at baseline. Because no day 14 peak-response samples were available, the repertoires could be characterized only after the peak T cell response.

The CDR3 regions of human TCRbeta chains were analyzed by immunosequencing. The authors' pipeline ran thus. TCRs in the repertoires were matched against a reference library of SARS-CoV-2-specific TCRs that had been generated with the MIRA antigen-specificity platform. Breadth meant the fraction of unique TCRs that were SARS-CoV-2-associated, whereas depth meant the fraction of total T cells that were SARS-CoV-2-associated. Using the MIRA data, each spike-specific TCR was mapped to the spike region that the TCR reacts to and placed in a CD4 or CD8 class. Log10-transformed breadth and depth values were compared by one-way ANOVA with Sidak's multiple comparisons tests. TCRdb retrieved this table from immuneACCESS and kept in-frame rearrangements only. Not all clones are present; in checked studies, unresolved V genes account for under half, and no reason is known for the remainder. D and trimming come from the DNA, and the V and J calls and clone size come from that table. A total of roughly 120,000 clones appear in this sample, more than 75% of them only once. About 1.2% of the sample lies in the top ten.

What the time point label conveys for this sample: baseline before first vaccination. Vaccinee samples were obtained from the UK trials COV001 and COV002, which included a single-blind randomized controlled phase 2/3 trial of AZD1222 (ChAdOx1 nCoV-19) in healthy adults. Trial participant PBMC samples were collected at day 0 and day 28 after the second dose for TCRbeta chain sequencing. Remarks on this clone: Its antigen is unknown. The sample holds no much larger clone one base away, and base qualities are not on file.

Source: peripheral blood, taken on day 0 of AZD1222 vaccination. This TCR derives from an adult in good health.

The CDR3 reads as follows: CVSAGVEDTQYF. The DNA is TGTGTCTCAGCGGGGGTTGAGGATACGCAGTATTTT. The receptor chain draws on TRBV12-3 or TRBV12-4 and TRBJ2-3; 8 central nucleotides agree with TRBD2. Including the terminal cysteine and phenylalanine, the CDR3 comprises 12 residues. The read is trimmed to its CDR3 DNA, 36 bases read in frame from base 1.